This TCR beta chain was sequenced in a study of T-cell reconstitution after alpha-beta-depleted transplantation in children (dated by TCRdb to 2016 to 2017). Context from the whole study: The study quantitatively tracked T-cell immune reconstitution after TCRalphabeta/CD19-depleted allogeneic hematopoietic cell transplantation in children using TCR repertoire profiling. Broad study findings and their caveats: Over the following months the frequencies of hyperexpanded clones went down, and after one year T-cell counts and TCRbeta diversity were mostly credited to newly produced T cells. Apparently early alphabetaT-cell count recovery about two months after transplant reportedly relied on only several hundred rapidly expanded clones derived from non-depleted graft cells. The high TCRbeta diversity at day 60 in some patients was ascribed to recipient T cells and intrathymic progenitors that had survived conditioning.

Libraries were built with PCR. The sequencer listed for this sample is Illumina HiSeq 2500. To normalize quantification of the TCRbeta repertoire, the TCR libraries were built with molecular barcoding that relied on unique molecular identifiers. The public reads were quality trimmed at Q25 with fastp and then assembled into clones with MiXCR by TCRdb, keeping productive beta chains. Entries that share a CDR3 protein sequence are merged under the most common genes and DNA. The sample table contains fewer than 550,000 distinct CDR3 sequences; only one count was recorded for more than 9.5% of them. In total, the top ten clones hold 14% of the sample. This clonotype came up a few times. Its binding antigen is unknown. No base-level quality is on record; no much larger clone is a single base apart. The sample's treatment or condition label, decoded: allogeneic hematopoietic cell transplantation with graft depleted of TCRalphabeta T cells and CD19 B cells. The transplant recipients were children given TCRalphabeta/CD19-depleted allogeneic hematopoietic cell grafts.

Relative to germline, V is 2 bases shorter and J is 4 bases shorter, with 10 bases between their ends. Taken from the germline V gene, the CDR1 and CDR2 loops are SGHTA and FQGNSA. The CDR3 covers 14 residues, taking in both the cysteine and the phenylalanine. The read is trimmed to its CDR3 DNA, 42 bases read in frame from base 1. The chain uses TRBV7-2 and TRBJ2-3; no D gene call is confident. Specimen: PBMCs, mostly from graft donor cells, collected 180 days after TCRalphabeta/CD19-depleted stem cell transplant. The TCR sequence derives from a female patient aged 2-9 years who had a stem cell transplant for aplastic anemia, so the T cells may come from the graft donor. The DNA reads as follows: TGTGCCAGCAGCTTACTCACGTTCGCAGATACGCAGTATTTT. It is translated as CASSLLTFADTQYF. The CDR3 plus the reference TRBV7-2 and TRBJ2-3 genes for the other parts give the full variable domain: GAGVSQSPSNKVTEKGKDVELRCDPISGHTALYWYRQSLGQGLEFLIYFQGNSAPDKSGLPSDRFSAERTGGSVSTLTIQRTQQEDSAVYLCASSLLTFADTQYFGPGTRLTVL.